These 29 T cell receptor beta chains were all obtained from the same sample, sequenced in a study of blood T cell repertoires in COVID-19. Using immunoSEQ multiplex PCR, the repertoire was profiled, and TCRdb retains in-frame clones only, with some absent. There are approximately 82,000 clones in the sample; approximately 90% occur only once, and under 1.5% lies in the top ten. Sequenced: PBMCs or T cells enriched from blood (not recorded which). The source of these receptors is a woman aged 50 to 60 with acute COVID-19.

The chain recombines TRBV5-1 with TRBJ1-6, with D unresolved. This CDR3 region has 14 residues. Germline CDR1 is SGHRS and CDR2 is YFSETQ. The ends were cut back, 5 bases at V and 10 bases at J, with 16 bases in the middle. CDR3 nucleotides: TGCGCCAGCAGGGAAGGAGATCTCAGATCACCCCTCCACTTT. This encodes CASREGDLRSPLHF.

CDR3 region: CAWSVFPQGHYGYTF. As DNA, the CDR3 is TGTGCCTGGAGTGTATTCCCTCAGGGCCACTATGGCTACACCTTC. V is TRBV30 and J is TRBJ1-2; D might be TRBD1 (5 bases). The germline V gene has CDR1 GTSNPN and CDR2 SVGIG (reference sequence). CDR3 length: 15 residues. The V end was cut by 0 bases, the J end by 3 bases, with 14 bases between.

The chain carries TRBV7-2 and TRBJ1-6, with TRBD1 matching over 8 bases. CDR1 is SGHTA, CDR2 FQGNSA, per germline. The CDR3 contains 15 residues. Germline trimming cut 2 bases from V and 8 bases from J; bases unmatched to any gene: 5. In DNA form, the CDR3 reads TGTGCCAGCAGCTTAAGGGCAGGGGGCGATTCACCCCTCCACTTT. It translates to CASSLRAGGDSPLHF. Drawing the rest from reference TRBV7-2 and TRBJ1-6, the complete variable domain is GAGVSQSPSNKVTEKGKDVELRCDPISGHTALYWYRQSLGQGLEFLIYFQGNSAPDKSGLPSDRFSAERTGGSVSTLTIQRTQQEDSAVYLCASSLRAGGDSPLHFGNGTRLTVT.

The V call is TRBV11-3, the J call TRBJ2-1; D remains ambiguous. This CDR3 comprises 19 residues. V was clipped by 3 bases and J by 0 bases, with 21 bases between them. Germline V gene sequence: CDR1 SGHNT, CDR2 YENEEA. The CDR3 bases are TGTGCCAGCAGCTTGCGTAGCCCAAGCGACCCTCTCTCCTACAATGAGCAGTTCTTC. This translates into CASSLRSPSDPLSYNEQFF. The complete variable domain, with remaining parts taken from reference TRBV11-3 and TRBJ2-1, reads EAGVVQSPRYKIIEKKQPVAFWCNPISGHNTLYWYLQNLGQGPELLIRYENEEAVDDSQLPKDRFSAERLKGVDSTLKIQPAELGDSAVYLCASSLRSPSDPLSYNEQFFGPGTRLTVL.

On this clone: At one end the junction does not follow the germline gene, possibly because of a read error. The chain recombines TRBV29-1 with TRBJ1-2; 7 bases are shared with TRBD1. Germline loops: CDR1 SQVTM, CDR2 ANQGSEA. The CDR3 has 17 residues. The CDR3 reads CSVPTQSRTGSNSGYTF. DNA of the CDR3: TGCAGCGTCCCAACGCAATCTCGGACAGGAAGTAACTCTGGCTACACCTTC.

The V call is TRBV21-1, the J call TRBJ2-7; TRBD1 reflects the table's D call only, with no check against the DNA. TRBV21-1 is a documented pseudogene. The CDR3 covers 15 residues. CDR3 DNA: TGTGCCAGCAGCACCCGACAGGGAAATTCCTACGAGCAGTACTTC. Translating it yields CASSTRQGNSYEQYF.

In DNA, the CDR3 is TGTGCCAGCACCTGGCGGTTCAATGAGCAGTTCTTC. It translates to CASTWRFNEQFF. The V and J genes are TRBV3-1 (or the pseudogene TRBV3-2) and TRBJ2-1; D gene uncertain. The CDR3 extends over 12 amino acids. With 7 bases removed from V and 6 bases from J, the gap between germline ends came to 10 bases. Looked up from germline, CDR1 is LGHDT and CDR2 is YNNKEL (reference sequence).

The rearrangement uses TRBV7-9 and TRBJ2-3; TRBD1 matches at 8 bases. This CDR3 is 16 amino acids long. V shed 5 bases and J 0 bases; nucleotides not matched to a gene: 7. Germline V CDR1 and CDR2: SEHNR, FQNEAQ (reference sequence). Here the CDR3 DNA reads TGTGCCAGCAGCCTCCTGTGGACAGGGAGCACAGATACGCAGTATTTT. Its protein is CASSLLWTGSTDTQYF.

As DNA, the CDR3 is TGTGCCAGCAGCCACCTCCCCGGACAGGGACCCTACGAGCAGTACTTC. Translating gives CASSHLPGQGPYEQYF. The chain is built from TRBV5-4 and TRBJ2-7; 8 bases align to TRBD1. Germline CDR1 SGHNT, CDR2 YYREEE (reference sequence). The CDR3 runs to 16 residues. V gave up 4 bases and J gave up 2 bases; unmatched junction bases: 11.

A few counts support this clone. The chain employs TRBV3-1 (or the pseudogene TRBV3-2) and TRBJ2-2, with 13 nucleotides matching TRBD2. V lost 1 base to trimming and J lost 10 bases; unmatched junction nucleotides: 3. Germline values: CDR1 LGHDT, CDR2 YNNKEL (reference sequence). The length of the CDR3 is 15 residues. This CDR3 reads CASSQGTSGREELFF. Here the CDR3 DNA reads TGTGCCAGCAGCCAAGGGACTAGCGGGAGAGAGGAGCTGTTTTTT.

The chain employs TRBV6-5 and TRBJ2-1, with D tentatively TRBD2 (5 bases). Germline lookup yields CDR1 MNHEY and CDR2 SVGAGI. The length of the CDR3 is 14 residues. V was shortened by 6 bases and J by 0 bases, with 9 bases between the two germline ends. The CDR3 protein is CASSLAGSYNEQFF. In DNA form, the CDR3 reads TGTGCCAGCAGCCTAGCAGGCTCCTACAATGAGCAGTTCTTC.

The CDR3 bases are TGTGCCTGGAGTGTAAGAATGGGAGGAGGCACTGAAGCTTTCTTT. This codes for CAWSVRMGGGTEAFF. The chain links TRBV30 to TRBJ1-1; D not certain. In germline, CDR1 is GTSNPN, CDR2 SVGIG (reference sequence). Trimming shortened V by 0 bases and J by 4 bases, and 15 bases separated the two germline ends. This CDR3 region has 15 residues.

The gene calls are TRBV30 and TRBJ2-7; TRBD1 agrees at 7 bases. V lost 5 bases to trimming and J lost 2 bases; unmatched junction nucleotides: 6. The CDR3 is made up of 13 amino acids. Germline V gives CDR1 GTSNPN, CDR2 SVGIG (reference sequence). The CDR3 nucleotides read TGTGCCTGGGGAAGGCAGGGGGCCTACGAGCAGTACTTC. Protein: CAWGRQGAYEQYF.

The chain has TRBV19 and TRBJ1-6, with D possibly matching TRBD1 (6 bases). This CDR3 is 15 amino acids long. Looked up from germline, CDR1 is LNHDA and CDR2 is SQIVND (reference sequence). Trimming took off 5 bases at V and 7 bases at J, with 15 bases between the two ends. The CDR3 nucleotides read TGTGCCAGTAGTCCTACACCCACAGGGAATTCACCCCTCCACTTT. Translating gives CASSPTPTGNSPLHF. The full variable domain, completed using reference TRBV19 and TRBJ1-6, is DGGITQSPKYLFRKEGQNVTLSCEQNLNHDAMYWYRQDPGQGLRLIYYSQIVNDFQKGDIAEGYSVSREKKESFPLTVTSAQKNPTAFYLCASSPTPTGNSPLHFGNGTRLTVT.

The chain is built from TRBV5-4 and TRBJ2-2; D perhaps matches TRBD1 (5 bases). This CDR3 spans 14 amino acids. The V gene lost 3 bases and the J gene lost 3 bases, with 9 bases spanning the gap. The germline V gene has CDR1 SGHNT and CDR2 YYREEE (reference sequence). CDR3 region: CASSYVRDTGELFF. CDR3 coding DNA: TGTGCCAGCAGCTACGTCAGGGACACCGGGGAGCTGTTTTTT.

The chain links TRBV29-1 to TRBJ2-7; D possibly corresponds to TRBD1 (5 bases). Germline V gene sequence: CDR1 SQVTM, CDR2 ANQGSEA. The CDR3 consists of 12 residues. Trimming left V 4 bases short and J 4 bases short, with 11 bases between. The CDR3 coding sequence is TGCAGCGTTGTCGGCAGGGATTACGAGCAGTACTTC. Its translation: CSVVGRDYEQYF.

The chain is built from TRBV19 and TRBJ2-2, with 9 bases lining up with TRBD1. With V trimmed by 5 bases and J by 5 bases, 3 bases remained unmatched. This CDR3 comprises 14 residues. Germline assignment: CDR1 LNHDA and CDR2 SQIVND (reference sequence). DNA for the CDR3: TGTGCCAGTAGTGGGGGGACAGGGACCGGGGAGCTGTTTTTT. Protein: CASSGGTGTGELFF.

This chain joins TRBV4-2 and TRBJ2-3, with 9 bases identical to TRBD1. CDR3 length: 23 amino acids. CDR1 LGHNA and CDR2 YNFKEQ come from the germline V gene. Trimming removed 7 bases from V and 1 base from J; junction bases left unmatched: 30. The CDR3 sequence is CASTPRGTGRSLSGGMGTDTQYF. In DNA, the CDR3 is TGTGCCAGCACCCCCCGAGGGACAGGGAGATCTCTATCTGGCGGGATGGGCACAGATACGCAGTATTTT.

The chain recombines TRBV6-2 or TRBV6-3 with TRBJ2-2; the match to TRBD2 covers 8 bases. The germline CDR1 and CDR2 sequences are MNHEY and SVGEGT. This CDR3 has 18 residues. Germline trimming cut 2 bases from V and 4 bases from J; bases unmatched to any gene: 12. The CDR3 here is CASSYTRISSGGTGELFF. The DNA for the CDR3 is TGTGCCAGCAGTTACACGAGGATCAGCAGCGGGGGCACCGGGGAGCTGTTTTTT.

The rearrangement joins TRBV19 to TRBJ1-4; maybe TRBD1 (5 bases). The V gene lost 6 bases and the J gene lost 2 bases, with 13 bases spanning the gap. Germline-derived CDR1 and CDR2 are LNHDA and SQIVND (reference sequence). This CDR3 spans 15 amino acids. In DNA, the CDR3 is TGTGCCAGTAGCAGAGGTGCAGGGACTAATGAAAAACTGTTTTTT. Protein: CASSRGAGTNEKLFF.

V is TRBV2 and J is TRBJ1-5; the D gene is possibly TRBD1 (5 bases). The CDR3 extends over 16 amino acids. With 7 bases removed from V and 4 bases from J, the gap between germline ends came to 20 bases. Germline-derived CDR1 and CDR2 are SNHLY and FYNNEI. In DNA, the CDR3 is TGTGCCAGCACCAAAGGTGGTCAGGGTAGGAATCAGCCCCAGCATTTT. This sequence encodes CASTKGGQGRNQPQHF. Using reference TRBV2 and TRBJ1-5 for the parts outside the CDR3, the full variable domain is EPEVTQTPSHQVTQMGQEVILRCVPISNHLYFYWYRQILGQKVEFLVSFYNNEISEKSEIFDDQFSVERPDGSNFTLKIRSTKLEDSAMYFCASTKGGQGRNQPQHFGDGTRLSIL.

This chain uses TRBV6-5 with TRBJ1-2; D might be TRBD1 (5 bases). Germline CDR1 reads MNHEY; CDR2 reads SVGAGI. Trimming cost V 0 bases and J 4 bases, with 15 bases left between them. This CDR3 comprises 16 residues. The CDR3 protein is CASSYSTEGRIYGYTF. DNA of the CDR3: TGTGCCAGCAGTTACTCGACGGAGGGACGGATCTATGGCTACACCTTC.

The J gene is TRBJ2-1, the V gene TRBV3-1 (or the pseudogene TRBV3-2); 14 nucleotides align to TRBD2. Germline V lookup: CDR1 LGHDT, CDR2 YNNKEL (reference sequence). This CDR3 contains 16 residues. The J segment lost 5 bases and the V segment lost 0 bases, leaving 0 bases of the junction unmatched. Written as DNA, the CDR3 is TGTGCCAGCAGCCAAGAGGGACTAGCGGGAGACAATGAGCAGTTCTTC. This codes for CASSQEGLAGDNEQFF.

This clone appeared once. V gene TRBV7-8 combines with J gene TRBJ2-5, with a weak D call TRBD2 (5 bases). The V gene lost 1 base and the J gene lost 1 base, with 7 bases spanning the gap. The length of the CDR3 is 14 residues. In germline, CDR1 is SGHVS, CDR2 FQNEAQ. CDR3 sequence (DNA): TGTGCCAGCAGCTTAGGGACTTTCCAAGAGACCCAGTACTTC. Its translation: CASSLGTFQETQYF.

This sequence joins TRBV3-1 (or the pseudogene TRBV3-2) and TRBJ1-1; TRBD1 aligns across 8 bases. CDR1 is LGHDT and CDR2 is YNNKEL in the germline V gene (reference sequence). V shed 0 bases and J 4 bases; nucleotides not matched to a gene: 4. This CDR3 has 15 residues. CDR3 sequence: CASSQDRGRGTEAFF. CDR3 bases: TGTGCCAGCAGCCAAGACAGGGGGCGGGGCACTGAAGCTTTCTTT.

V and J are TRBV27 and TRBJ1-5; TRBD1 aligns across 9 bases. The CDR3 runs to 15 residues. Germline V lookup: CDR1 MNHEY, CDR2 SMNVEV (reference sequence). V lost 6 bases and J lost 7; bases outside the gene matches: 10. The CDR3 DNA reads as TGTGCCAGCAGCAAACTACAGGGGGCCGGGCAGCCCCAGCATTTT. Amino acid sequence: CASSKLQGAGQPQHF.

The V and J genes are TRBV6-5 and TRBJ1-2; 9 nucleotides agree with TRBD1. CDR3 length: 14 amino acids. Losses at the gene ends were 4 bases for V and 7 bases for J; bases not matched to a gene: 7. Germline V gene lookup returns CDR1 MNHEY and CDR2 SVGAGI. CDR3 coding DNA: TGTGCCAGCAGTTTGGGACAGGGTCCTTCTGGCTACACCTTC. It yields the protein CASSLGQGPSGYTF.

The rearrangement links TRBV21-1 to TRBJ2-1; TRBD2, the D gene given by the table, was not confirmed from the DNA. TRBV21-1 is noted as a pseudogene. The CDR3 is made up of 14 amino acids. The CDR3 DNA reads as TGTGCCAGCAGCCTAGCGGCCTCCTACAATGAGCAGTTCTTC. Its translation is CASSLAASYNEQFF.

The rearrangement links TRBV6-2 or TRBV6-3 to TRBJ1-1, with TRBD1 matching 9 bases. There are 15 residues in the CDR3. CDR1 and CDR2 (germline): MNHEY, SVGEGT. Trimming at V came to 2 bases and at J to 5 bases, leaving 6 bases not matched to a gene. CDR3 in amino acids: CASSYAGTGNTEAFF. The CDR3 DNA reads TGTGCCAGCAGTTACGCCGGGACAGGGAATACTGAAGCTTTCTTT.